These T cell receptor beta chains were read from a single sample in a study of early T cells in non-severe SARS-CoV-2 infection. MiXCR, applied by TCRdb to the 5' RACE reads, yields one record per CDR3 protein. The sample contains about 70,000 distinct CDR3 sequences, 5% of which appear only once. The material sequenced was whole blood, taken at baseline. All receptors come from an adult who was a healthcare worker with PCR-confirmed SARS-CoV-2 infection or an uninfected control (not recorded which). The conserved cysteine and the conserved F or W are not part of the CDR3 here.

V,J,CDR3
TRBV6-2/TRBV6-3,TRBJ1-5,ASSYRRGQRDQPQH
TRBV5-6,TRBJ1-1,ASSLGHGVGTEAF
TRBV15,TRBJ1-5,ATSRDGGSGQPQH
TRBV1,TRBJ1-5,TSSQDGGKYDQPQH
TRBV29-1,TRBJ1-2,SVGGQGDYGYT
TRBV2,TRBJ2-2,ASRGQGITGELF
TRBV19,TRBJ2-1,ASSIRLAGGIDNEQF
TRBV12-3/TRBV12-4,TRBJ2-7,ASSPRDRGRLAGAHEQY
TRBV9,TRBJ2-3,ASSVETGSTDTQY
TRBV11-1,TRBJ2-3,ASSLQPGSDTQY
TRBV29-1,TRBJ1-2,SVVSGPGANYGYT
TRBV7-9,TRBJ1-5,ASSFNSPNQPQH
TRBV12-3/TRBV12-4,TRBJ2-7,ASSRATYEQY
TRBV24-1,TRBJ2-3,ATSDPAGLSTDTQY
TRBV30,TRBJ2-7,AWRPGGDYYEQY
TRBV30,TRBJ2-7,AWSWGQSYEQY
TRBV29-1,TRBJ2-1,SVDRGWNEQF
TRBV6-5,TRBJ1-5,ASSRREAQPQH
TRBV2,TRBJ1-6,ASSEGQARNSPLH
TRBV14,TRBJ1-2,ASSPLEDSTLRDGYT
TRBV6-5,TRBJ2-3,ASSYNGRAVDTQY
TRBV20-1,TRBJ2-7,SARDGGGSYEQY
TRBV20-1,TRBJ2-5,SARAGREETQY
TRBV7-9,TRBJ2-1,ASSLSPFGPYSYNEQF
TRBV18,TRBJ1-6,ASSPNYSSSYNSPLH
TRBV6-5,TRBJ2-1,ASSSAIRNEQF
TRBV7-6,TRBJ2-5,ASSLGGGETQY
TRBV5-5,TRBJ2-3,ASSFPTDTQY
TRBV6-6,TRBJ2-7,ASNLNRGPGYEQY
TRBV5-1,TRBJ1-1,ASSLVGRNTEAF
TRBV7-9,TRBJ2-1,ASSLPSTGYNEQF
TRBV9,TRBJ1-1,ASSDAGATEAF
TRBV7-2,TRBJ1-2,ASSLSPVNYGYT
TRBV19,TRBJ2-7,ASSIGPGPPYEQY
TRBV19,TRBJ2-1,ASTHGGADEQF
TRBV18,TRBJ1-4,ASSPRTGTNEKLF
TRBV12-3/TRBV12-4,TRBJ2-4,ASGRRELGIQY
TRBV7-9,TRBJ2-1,ASRPDPNRNEQF